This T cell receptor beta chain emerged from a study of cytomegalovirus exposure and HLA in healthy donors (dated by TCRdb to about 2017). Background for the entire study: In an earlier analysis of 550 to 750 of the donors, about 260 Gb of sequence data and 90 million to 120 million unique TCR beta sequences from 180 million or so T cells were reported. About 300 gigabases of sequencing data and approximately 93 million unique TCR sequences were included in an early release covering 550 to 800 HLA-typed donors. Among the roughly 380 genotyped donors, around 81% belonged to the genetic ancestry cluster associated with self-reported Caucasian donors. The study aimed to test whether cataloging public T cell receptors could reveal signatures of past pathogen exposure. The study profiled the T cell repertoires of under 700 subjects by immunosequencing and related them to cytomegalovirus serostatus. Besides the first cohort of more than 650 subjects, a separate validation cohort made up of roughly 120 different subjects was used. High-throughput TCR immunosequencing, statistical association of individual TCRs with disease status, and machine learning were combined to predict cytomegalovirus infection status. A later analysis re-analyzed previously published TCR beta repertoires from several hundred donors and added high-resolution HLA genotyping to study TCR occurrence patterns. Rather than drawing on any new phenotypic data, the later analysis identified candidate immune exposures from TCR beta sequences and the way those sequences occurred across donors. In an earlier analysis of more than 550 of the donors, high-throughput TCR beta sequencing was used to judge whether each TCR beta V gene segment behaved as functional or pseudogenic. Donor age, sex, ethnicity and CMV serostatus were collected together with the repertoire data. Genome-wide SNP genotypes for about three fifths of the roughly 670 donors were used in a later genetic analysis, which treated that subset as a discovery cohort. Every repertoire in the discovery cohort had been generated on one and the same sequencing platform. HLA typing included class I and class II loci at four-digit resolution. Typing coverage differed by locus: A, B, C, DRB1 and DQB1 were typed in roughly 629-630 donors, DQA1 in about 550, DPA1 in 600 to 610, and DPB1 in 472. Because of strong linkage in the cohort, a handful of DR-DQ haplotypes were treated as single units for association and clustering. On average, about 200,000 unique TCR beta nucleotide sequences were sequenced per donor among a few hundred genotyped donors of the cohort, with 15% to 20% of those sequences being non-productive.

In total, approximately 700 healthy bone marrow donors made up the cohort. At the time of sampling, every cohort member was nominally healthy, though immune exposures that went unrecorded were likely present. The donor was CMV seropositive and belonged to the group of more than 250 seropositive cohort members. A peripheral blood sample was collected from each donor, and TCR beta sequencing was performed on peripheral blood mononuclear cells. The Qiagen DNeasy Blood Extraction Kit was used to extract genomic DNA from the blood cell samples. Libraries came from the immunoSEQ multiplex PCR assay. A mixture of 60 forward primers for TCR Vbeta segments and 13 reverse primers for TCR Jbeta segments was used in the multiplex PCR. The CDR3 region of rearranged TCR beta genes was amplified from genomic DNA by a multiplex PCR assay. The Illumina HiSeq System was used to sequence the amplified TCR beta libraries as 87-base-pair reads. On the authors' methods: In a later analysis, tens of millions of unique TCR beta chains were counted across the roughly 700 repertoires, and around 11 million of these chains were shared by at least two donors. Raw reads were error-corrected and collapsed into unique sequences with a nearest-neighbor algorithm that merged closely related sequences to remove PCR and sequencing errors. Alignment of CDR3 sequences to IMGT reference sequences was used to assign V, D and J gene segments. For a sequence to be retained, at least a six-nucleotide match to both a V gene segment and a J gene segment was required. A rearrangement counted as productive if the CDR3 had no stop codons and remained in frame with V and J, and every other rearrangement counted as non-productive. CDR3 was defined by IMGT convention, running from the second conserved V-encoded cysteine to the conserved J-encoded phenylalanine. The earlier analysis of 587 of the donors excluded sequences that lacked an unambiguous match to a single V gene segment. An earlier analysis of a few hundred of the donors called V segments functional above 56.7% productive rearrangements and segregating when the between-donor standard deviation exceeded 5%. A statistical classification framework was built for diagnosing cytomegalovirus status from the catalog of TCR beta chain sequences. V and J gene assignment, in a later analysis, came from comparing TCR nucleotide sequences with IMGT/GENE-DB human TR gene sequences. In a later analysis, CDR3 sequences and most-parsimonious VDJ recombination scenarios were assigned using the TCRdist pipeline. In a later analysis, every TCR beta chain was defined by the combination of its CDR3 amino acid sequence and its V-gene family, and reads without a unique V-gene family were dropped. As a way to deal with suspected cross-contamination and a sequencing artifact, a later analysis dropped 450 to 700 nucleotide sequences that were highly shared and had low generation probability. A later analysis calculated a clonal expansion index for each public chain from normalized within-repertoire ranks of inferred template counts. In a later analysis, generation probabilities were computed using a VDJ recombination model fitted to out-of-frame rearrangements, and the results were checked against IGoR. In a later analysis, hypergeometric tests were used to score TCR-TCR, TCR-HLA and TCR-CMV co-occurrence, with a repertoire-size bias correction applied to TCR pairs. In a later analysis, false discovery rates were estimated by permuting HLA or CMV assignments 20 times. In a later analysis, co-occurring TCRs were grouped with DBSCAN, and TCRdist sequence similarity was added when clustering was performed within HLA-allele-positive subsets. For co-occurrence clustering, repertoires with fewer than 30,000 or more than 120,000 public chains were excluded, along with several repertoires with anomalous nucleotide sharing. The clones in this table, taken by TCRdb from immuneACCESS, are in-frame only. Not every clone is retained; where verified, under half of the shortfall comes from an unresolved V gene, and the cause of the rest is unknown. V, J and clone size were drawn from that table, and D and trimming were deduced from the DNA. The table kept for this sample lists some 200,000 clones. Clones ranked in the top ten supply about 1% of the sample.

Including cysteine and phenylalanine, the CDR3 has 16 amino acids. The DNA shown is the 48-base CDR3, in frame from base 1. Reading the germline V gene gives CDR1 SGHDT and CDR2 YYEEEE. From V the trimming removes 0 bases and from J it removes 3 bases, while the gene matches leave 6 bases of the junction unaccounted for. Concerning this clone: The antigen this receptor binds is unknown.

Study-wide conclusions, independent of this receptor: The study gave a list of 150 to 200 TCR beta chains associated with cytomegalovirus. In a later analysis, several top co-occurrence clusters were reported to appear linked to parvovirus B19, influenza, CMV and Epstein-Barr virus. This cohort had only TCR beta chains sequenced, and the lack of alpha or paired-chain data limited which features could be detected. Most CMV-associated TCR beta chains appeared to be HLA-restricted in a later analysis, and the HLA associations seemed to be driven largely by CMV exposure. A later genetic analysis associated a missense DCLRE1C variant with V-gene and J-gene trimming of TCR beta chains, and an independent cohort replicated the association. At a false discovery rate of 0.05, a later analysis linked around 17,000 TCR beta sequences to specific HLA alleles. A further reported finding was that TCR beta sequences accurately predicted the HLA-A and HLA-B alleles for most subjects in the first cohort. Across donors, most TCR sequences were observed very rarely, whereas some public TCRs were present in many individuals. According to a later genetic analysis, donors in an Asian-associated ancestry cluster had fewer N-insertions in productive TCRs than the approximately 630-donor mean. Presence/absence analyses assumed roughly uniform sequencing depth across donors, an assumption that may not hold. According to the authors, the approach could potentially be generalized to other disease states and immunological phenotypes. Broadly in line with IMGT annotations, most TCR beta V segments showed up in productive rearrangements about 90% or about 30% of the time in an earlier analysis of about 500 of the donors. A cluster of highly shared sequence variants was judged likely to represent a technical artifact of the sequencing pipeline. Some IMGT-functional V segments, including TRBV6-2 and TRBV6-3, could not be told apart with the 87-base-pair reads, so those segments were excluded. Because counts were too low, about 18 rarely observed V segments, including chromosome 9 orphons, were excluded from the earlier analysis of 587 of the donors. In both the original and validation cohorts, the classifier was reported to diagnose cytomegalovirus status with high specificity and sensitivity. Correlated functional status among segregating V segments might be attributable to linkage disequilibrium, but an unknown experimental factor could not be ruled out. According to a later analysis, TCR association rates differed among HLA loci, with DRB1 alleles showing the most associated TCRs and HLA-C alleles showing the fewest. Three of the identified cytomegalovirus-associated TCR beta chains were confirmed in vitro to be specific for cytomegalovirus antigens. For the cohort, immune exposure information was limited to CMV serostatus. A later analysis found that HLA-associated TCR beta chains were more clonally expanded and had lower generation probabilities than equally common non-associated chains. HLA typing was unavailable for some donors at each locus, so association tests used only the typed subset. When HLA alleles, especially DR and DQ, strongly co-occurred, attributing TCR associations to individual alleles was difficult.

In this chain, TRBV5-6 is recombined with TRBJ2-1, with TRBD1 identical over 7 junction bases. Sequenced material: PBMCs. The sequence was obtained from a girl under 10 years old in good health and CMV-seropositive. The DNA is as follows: TGTGCCAGCAGCTTGGCCACAGGGGCGCTCTACAATGAGCAGTTCTTC. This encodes CASSLATGALYNEQFF.